Sequencing of this T cell receptor beta chain was carried out in a study of metastatic and nonmetastatic thyroid tumors. No patient received treatment before thyroid surgery. Within the sample, this clone is medium-sized. TCRdb re-called clones via MiXCR from the PCR reads. Of fewer than 7,500 clones listed, 25% to 35% are singletons. The TCR comes from a female donor with papillary thyroid cancer or a benign thyroid nodule (not recorded which). Some clones in this sample may be carry-over from other donors' samples. The sequenced sample was tumor tissue.

The CDR3 DNA reads TGTGCCAGCGGAGCATCGGCGGGCAATCAGCCCCAGCATTTT. Amino acids: CASGASAGNQPQHF. The chain joins TRBV2 to TRBJ1-5; D is undetermined. The CDR3 spans 14 residues. Germline V gives CDR1 SNHLY, CDR2 FYNNEI. Deletions cut 8 bases from V and 2 bases from J, with 13 bases between.